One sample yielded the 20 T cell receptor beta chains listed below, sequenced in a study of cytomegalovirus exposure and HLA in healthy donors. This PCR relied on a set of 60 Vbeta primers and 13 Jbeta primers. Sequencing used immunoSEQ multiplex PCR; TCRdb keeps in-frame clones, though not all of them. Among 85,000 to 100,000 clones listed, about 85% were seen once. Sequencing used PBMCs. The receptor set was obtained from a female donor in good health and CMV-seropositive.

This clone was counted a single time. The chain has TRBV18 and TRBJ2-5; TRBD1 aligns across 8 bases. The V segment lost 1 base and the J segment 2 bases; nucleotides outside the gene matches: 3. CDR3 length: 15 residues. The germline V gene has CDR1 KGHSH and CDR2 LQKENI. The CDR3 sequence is CASSPQGQAQETQYF. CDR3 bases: TGTGCCAGCTCACCACAGGGACAGGCGCAAGAGACCCAGTACTTC.

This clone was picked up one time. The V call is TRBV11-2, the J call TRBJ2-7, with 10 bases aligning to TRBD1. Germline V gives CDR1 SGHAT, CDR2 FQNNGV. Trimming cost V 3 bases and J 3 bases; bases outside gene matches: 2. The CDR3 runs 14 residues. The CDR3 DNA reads TGTGCCAGCAGCTTCGGACAGGGGGGCTACGAGCAGTACTTC. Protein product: CASSFGQGGYEQYF.

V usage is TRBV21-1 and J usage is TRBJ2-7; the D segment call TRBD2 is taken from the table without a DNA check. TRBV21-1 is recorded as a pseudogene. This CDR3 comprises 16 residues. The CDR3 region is CASSKGVGGSFDEQYF. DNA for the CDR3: TGTGCCAGCAGCAAAGGAGTAGGCGGGAGTTTCGACGAGCAGTACTTC.

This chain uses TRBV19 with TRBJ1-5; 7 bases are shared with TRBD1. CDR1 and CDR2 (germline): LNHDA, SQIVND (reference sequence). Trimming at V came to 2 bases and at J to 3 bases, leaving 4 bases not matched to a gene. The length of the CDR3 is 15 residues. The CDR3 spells CASSIQGQLNQPQHF. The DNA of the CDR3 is TGTGCCAGTAGTATACAGGGACAGCTCAATCAGCCCCAGCATTTT.

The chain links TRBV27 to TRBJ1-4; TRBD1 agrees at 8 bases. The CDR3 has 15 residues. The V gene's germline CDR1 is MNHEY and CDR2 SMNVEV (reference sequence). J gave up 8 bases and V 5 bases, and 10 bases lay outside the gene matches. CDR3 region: CASSTRTGRREKLFF. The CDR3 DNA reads TGTGCCAGCAGTACAAGGACAGGGCGTCGCGAAAAACTGTTTTTT.

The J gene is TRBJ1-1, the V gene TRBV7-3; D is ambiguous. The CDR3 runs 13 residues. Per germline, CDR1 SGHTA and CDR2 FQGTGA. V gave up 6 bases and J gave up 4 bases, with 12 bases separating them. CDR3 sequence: CASRGREGTEAFF. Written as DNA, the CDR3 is TGTGCCAGCAGGGGAAGAGAGGGCACTGAAGCTTTCTTT.

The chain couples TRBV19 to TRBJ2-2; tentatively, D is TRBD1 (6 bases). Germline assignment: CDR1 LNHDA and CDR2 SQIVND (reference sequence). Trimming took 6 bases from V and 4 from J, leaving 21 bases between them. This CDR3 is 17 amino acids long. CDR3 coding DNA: TGTGCCAGTAGCCCCGTCCGGGACAAGGGGACCACCGGGGAGCTGTTTTTT. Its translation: CASSPVRDKGTTGELFF. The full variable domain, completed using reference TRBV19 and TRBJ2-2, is DGGITQSPKYLFRKEGQNVTLSCEQNLNHDAMYWYRQDPGQGLRLIYYSQIVNDFQKGDIAEGYSVSREKKESFPLTVTSAQKNPTAFYLCASSPVRDKGTTGELFFGEGSRLTVL.

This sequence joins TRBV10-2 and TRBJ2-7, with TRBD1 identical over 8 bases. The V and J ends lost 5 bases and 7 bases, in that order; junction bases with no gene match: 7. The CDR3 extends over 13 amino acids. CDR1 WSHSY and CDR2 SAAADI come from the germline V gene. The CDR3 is CASSPTGGREQYF. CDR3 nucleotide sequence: TGCGCCAGCAGTCCTACAGGGGGGCGGGAGCAGTACTTC.

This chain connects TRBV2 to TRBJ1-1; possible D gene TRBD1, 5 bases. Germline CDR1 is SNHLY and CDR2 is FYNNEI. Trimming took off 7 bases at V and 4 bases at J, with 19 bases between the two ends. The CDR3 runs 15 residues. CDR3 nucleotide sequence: TGTGCCAGCATCGAATCTAGGGGCGGTGGCACTGAAGCTTTCTTT. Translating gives CASIESRGGGTEAFF.

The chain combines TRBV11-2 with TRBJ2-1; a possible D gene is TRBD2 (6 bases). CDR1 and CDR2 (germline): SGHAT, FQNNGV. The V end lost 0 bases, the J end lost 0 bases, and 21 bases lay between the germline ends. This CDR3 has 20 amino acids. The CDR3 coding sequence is TGTGCCAGCAGCTTAGATCTGGCCCCACCGGGAGACCTCTCCTACAATGAGCAGTTCTTC. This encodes CASSLDLAPPGDLSYNEQFF.

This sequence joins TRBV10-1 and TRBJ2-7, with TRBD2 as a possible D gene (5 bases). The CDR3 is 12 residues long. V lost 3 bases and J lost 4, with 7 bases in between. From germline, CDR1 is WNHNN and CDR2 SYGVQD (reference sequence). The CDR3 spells CASSDAGYEQYF. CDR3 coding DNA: TGCGCCAGCAGTGATGCGGGTTACGAGCAGTACTTC.

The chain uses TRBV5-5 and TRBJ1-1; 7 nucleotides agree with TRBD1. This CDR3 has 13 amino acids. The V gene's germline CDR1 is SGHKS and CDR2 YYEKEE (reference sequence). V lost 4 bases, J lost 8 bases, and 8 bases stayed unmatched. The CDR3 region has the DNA TGTGCCAGCAGCCCGGTGACAGGGAAGGAAGCTTTCTTT. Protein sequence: CASSPVTGKEAFF.

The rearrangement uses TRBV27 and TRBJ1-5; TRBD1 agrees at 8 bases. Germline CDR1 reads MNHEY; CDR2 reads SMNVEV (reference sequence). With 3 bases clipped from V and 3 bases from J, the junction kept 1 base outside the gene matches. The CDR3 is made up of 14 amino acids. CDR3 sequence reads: CASSFQGANQPQHF. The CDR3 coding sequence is TGTGCCAGCAGTTTTCAGGGGGCCAATCAGCCCCAGCATTTT.

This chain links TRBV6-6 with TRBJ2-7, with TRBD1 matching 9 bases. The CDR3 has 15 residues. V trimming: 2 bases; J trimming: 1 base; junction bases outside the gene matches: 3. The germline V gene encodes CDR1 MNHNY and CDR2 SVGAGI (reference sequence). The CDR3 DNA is TGTGCCAGCAGTTACCGGACAGGGGATTCCTACGAGCAGTACTTC. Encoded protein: CASSYRTGDSYEQYF.

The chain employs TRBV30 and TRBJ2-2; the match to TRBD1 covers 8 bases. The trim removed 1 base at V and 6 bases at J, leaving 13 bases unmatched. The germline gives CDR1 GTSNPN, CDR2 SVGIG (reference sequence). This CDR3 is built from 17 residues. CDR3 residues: CAWSGTGFLRFAGELFF. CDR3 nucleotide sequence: TGTGCCTGGAGTGGGACAGGGTTTTTAAGGTTTGCCGGGGAGCTGTTTTTT.

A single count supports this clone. The CDR3 is CASSRPTGGRDIQYF. In nucleotides, the CDR3 is TGCGCCAGCAGCCGACCGACAGGGGGCAGGGACATTCAGTACTTC. The chain uses TRBV4-1 and TRBJ2-4; 10 positions agree with TRBD1. With V trimmed by 4 bases and J by 8 bases, 8 bases remained unmatched. This CDR3 region has 15 residues. Germline loops: CDR1 MGHRA, CDR2 YSYEKL.

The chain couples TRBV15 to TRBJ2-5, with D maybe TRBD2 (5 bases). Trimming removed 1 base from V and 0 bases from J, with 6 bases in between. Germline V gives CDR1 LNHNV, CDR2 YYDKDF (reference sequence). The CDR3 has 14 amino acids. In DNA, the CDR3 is TGTGCCACCAGCAGAGGGGAGTACCAAGAGACCCAGTACTTC. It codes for CATSRGEYQETQYF.

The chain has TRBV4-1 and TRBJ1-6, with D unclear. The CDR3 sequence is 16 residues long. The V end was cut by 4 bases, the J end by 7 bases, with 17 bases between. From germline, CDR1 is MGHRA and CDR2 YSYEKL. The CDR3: CASSRLRVARNSPLHF. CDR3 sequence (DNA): TGCGCCAGCAGCCGTTTACGGGTGGCTAGGAATTCACCCCTCCACTTT.

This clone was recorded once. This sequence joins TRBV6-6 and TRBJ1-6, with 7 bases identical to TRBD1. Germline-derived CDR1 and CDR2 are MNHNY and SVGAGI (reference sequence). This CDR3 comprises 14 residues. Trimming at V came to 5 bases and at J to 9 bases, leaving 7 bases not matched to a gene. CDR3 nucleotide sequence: TGTGCCAGCAGTCCCCGGACAGGTCCTTCACCCCTCCACTTT. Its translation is CASSPRTGPSPLHF.

The DNA for the CDR3 is TGTGCCAGCAGTGCAGGACTACAGAGGGGTGAGCAGTTCTTC. Translated, it gives CASSAGLQRGEQFF. The chain recombines TRBV2 with TRBJ2-1; D is perhaps TRBD2 (6 bases). Germline V gene sequence: CDR1 SNHLY, CDR2 FYNNEI. CDR3 length equals 14 residues. The V gene lost 4 bases and the J gene lost 9 bases, with 16 bases spanning the gap. Variable domain in full (rest from reference TRBV2 and TRBJ2-1): EPEVTQTPSHQVTQMGQEVILRCVPISNHLYFYWYRQILGQKVEFLVSFYNNEISEKSEIFDDQFSVERPDGSNFTLKIRSTKLEDSAMYFCASSAGLQRGEQFFGPGTRLTVL.